This T cell receptor beta chain was sequenced in a study of T cell repertoires in cytomegalovirus infection. The sample holds a few counts of this clonotype. TCRdb ran MiXCR on the reads and lists one entry per CDR3 protein. The table records about 260,000 distinct CDR3 sequences, roughly an eighth of them present only once. This receptor was identified in a human donor in good health (CMV status not recorded). Some clones in this sample may be carry-over from other donors' samples. What was sequenced was PBMCs.

The CDR3 DNA reads as TGTGCCAGCAGGGGGGGGGAGGGCCGGTTAGGCGAGCAGTACTTC. This translates into CASRGGEGRLGEQYF. This chain uses TRBV28 with TRBJ2-7, with 7 nucleotides matching TRBD2. The CDR3 is made up of 15 amino acids. The J segment lost 6 bases and the V segment lost 6 bases, leaving 14 bases of the junction unmatched. Germline V CDR1 and CDR2: MDHEN, SYDVKM.